The clone carrying this T cell receptor (beta chain) was counted only a few times. What it binds is unknown. CDR1 and CDR2 from the germline V gene are SGHAT and FQNNGV. Trimming cost V 3 bases and J 3 bases, with 4 bases left between them. The CDR3 runs to 12 residues. This entry comes from a study of response to subunit inactivated influenza vaccine. General study results and limits: The authors proposed limited new T cell recruitment per seasonal influenza vaccination.

One entry per CDR3 protein, called by TCRdb with MiXCR from the RT-PCR reads. The data contain approximately 500,000 distinct CDR3 sequences, roughly 13% of them singletons. This rearrangement joins TRBV11-2 to TRBJ2-3; D is uncertain. The receptor was derived from a man aged 45-65 years who received an inactivated influenza vaccine. The starting material was PBMCs from blood, obtained about 40 days after vaccination. The CDR3 loop reads CASSFVTDTQYF. CDR3 nucleotides: TGTGCCAGCAGCTTTGTGACAGATACGCAGTATTTT.